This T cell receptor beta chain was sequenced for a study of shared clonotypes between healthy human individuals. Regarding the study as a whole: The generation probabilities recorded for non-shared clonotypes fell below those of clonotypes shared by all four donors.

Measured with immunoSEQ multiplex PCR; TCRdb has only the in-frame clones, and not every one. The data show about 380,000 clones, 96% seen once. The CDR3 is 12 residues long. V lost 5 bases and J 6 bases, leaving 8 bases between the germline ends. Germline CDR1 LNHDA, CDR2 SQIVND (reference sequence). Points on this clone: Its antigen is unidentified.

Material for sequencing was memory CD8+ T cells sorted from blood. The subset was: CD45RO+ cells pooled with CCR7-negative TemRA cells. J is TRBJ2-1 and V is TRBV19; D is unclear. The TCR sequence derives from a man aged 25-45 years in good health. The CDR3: CASSAYPNEQFF. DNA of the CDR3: TGTGCCAGTAGTGCCTACCCCAATGAGCAGTTCTTC.